The T cell receptor (beta chain) described here comes from a study of shared clonotypes between healthy human individuals. The wider study: CD4 naive cells filled three plates per donor, CD4 memory three, CD8 naive two and CD8 memory one. Study results and limitations: Larger estimated richness was generally recorded for naive subsets relative to memory subsets.

Researchers ran the assay at a deep level. The authors distributed each subset's genomic DNA evenly over several immunoSEQ plates. Assay: immunoSEQ multiplex PCR; the TCRdb copy retains only in-frame clones and omits some. Of 300,000 to 400,000 clones in the sample, around 70% were seen once. On this clone: No antigen is known for it.

Trimming took 8 bases from V and 9 from J, leaving 17 bases between them. Germline lookup yields CDR1 LNHDA and CDR2 SQIVND (reference sequence). This CDR3 has 13 residues. The TCR was taken from a man aged 25-40 years in good health. Sequences were obtained from memory CD4+ T cells sorted from blood. Described subset: CD45RA-negative fraction. The rearrangement links TRBV19 to TRBJ1-5; maybe TRBD1 (6 bases). The CDR3 sequence is CASGGAIRGPQHF. The CDR3 nucleotides are TGTGCCAGTGGGGGGGCCATAAGGGGGCCCCAGCATTTT.